These 18 T cell receptor beta chains were all obtained from the same sample, sequenced in a study of breast tumors, draining lymph nodes, adjacent tissues. Axillary draining lymph nodes of breast cancer patients supplied the node samples. TCRdb itself ran the multiplex PCR reads through MiXCR, one entry per CDR3 protein. The repertoire holds 200,000 or so distinct CDR3 sequences, 31% seen once, with approximately 4.3% in the top ten. Input material: axillary lymph node tissue. Source of these receptors: a female donor with breast cancer. Some clones in this sample may be carry-over from other donors' samples.

Comment on this clonotype: Germline is not matched at one junction end, which may reflect a read error. V gene TRBV7-6 combines with J gene TRBJ2-3; TRBD1 matches 8 bases. The germline V gene has CDR1 SGHVS and CDR2 FNYEAQ. The CDR3 totals 15 residues. CDR3 amino acids: CACSLAATGVYEQYF. DNA of the CDR3: TGTGCCTGCAGCTTAGCGGCGACAGGGGTCTACGAGCAGTATTTT. The whole variable domain, remainder taken from reference TRBV7-6 and TRBJ2-3, is GAGVSQSPRYKVTKRGQDVALRCDPISGHVSLYWYRQALGQGPEFLTYFNYEAQQDKSGLPNDRFSAERPEGSISTLTIQRTEQRDSAMYRCACSLAATGVYEQYFGPGTRLTVL.

As for this clonotype: This clone may be a read error of a much larger clone one base away. V and J are TRBV12-3 or TRBV12-4 and TRBJ2-1, with TRBD1 identical over 9 bases. V gave up 1 base and J gave up 8 bases; unmatched junction bases: 9. CDR3 length equals 16 residues. CDR3 DNA sequence: TGTGCCAGCAGTTTAGTGGGGACAGGGAGCAGGGATGAGCAGTTCTTC. This encodes CASSLVGTGSRDEQFF.

DNA for the CDR3: TGCAGCGTTGAAGAGGCAGGGGGCGGGAAGACCCAGTACTTC. The encoded protein is CSVEEAGGGKTQYF. The chain links TRBV29-1 to TRBJ2-5; 8 bases line up with TRBD1. CDR3 size: 14 residues. CDR1 is SQVTM and CDR2 is ANQGSEA in the germline V gene. Unmatched junction bases numbered 6, after V lost 0 bases and J lost 6 bases.

This clonotype was picked up many times. This sequence joins TRBV20-1 and TRBJ2-5; D may be TRBD2 (6 bases). This CDR3 is built from 14 residues. From germline, CDR1 is DFQATT and CDR2 SNEGSKA (reference sequence). V was pared by 3 bases and J by 2 bases, with 13 bases between. The CDR3 sequence is CSARLRGGQETQYF. The DNA for the CDR3 is TGCAGTGCTAGGCTCCGTGGGGGGCAAGAGACCCAGTACTTC.

The table lists this clonotype with many counts. The J gene is TRBJ1-2, the V gene TRBV28; D not certain. Germline V gives CDR1 MDHEN, CDR2 SYDVKM. Trimming cost V 7 bases and J 7 bases, with 10 bases left between them. CDR3 length: 11 residues. CDR3 bases: TGTGCCAGCACCCGCCTAGGTGGCTACACCTTC. Translated, it gives CASTRLGGYTF.

In its sample, this clonotype was seen many times. This rearrangement joins TRBV6-5 to TRBJ2-7; TRBD1 matches 9 bases. The CDR3 spans 14 residues. Germline CDR1 is MNHEY and CDR2 is SVGAGI. The trim removed 2 bases at V and 4 bases at J, leaving 3 bases unmatched. The CDR3 reads CASSYDRGKYEQYF. The CDR3 DNA follows: TGTGCCAGCAGTTACGACAGGGGGAAATACGAGCAGTACTTC.

With regard to this clonotype: One junction end does not reproduce the germline sequence, and a read error may be involved. The DNA of the CDR3 is TGCGCCAGCAGTCTGGCTGGCGGAGGGCAAGACACGCAGTACTTC. This sequence encodes CASSLAGGGQDTQYF. The genes are TRBV7-9 and TRBJ2-5; D might be TRBD2 (6 bases). CDR3 length equals 15 residues. Germline values: CDR1 SEHNR, CDR2 FQNEAQ (reference sequence).

At least ten counts were recorded for this clonotype. The rearrangement links TRBV7-9 to TRBJ2-7, with a weak D call TRBD2 (5 bases). This CDR3 has 12 residues. Germline CDR1 SEHNR, CDR2 FQNEAQ (reference sequence). V lost 2 bases and J 5 bases, leaving 7 bases between the germline ends. CDR3 protein: CASSLRADEQYF. The DNA for the CDR3 is TGTGCCAGCAGCTTACGAGCGGACGAGCAGTACTTC. The full variable domain, its missing parts supplied by reference TRBV7-9 and TRBJ2-7, is DTGVSQNPRHKITKRGQNVTFRCDPISEHNRLYWYRQTLGQGPEFLTYFQNEAQLEKSRLLSDRFSAERPKGSFSTLEIQRTEQGDSAMYLCASSLRADEQYFGPGTRLTVT.

The chain links TRBV20-1 to TRBJ2-7, with TRBD2 matching 16 bases. In germline, CDR1 is DFQATT, CDR2 SNEGSKA (reference sequence). The CDR3 runs 15 residues. The CDR3, as DNA: TGCAGCGGGACTAGCGGGGGGGCCATCTTAGCCGGGCAGTACTTC. Translating it yields CSGTSGGAILAGQYF.

This clonotype has a count of ten or more. The chain carries TRBV19 and TRBJ1-5; TRBD1 is a possible D gene (6 bases). Deletions cut 5 bases from V and 7 bases from J, with 15 bases between. The CDR3 sequence is 14 residues long. The germline V gene encodes CDR1 LNHDA and CDR2 SQIVND (reference sequence). The CDR3 DNA is TGTGCCAGTAGTGGGGCAGGGGCTGGGCAGCCCCAGCATTTT. It translates to CASSGAGAGQPQHF. Looking up the rest from reference TRBV19 and TRBJ1-5 gives the full variable domain: DGGITQSPKYLFRKEGQNVTLSCEQNLNHDAMYWYRQDPGQGLRLIYYSQIVNDFQKGDIAEGYSVSREKKESFPLTVTSAQKNPTAFYLCASSGAGAGQPQHFGDGTRLSIL.

At least ten counts were recorded for this clonotype. This chain links TRBV14 with TRBJ2-1; D ambiguous. The V end lost 4 bases, the J end lost 0 bases, and 13 bases lay between the germline ends. Germline V gives CDR1 SGHDN, CDR2 FVKESK. The CDR3 extends over 16 amino acids. The CDR3 DNA sequence: TGTGCCAGCAGCCCTTCTCGGCCCGACTCCTACAATGAGCAGTTCTTC. Its translation: CASSPSRPDSYNEQFF. Full variable domain (rest looked up from reference TRBV14 and TRBJ2-1): EAGVTQFPSHSVIEKGQTVTLRCDPISGHDNLYWYRRVMGKEIKFLLHFVKESKQDESGMPNNRFLAERTGGTYSTLKVQPAELEDSGVYFCASSPSRPDSYNEQFFGPGTRLTVL.

Regarding this clonotype: One junction end disagrees with the germline gene, perhaps due to a read error. The chain has TRBV7-9 and TRBJ2-5; no definite D call. CDR1 and CDR2 from the germline V gene are SEHNR and FQNEAQ (reference sequence). There are 15 residues in the CDR3. CDR3 DNA: TGTGCCAGCAGCTTAGGAGTGAACACTGAAGAGACCCAGCACTTC. As protein: CASSLGVNTEETQHF.

The V gene is TRBV18, the J gene TRBJ2-2, with a weak D call TRBD1 (6 bases). V was pared by 4 bases and J by 2 bases, with 14 bases between. The CDR3 spans 16 residues. Germline lookup yields CDR1 KGHSH and CDR2 LQKENI. The DNA for the CDR3 is TGTGCCAGCTCACAAGGGACATCCACTAACACCGGGGAGCTGTTTTTT. This gives the protein CASSQGTSTNTGELFF.

This clonotype was found many times. It may be a read error: a sequence one base away is much more abundant. This chain's CDR3 is CSVVDGGLAGVSGANVLPF. As DNA, the CDR3 is TGCAGCGTCGTAGACGGGGGACTAGCGGGAGTGAGCGGGGCCAACGTCCTGCCTTTC. The chain recombines TRBV29-1 with TRBJ2-6; TRBD2 agrees at 14 bases. The CDR3 consists of 19 residues. The germline gives CDR1 SQVTM, CDR2 ANQGSEA.

This clonotype turned up a few times. A clone one base away is much larger, so this may be a read error. The V call is TRBV9, the J call TRBJ2-5; 14 bases are a match to TRBD2. This CDR3 comprises 14 residues. Germline V gene data show CDR1 as SGDLS and CDR2 as YYNGEE. CDR3 DNA sequence: TGTGCCAGCAGCGGGGGACTAGCGGGGGAGACCCAGTCCTTC. Its protein is CASSGGLAGETQSF.

As for this clonotype: This may arise from a read error, as a much more abundant clone is one base away. The chain carries TRBV30 and TRBJ1-2; D call uncertain. Trimming pared 5 bases from V and 3 bases from J, leaving 10 bases between. Germline V CDR1 and CDR2: GTSNPN, SVGIG (reference sequence). The CDR3 has 12 amino acids. For the CDR3, the DNA is TGTGCCTGGGGAACACCTTACTATGGCTACACCTTC. Amino acids: CAWGTPYYGYTF.

This clonotype was counted many times. This chain links TRBV7-8 with TRBJ2-7, with D unresolved. Trimming left V 5 bases short and J 2 bases short, with 16 bases between. CDR1 is SGHVS, CDR2 FQNEAQ, per germline. The CDR3 contains 15 residues. CDR3 nucleotide sequence: TGTGCCAGCAGCCCTCTCGGCAGGCAAACCTACGAGCAGTACTTC. Translation gives CASSPLGRQTYEQYF.

Many counts were recorded for this clonotype. This sequence joins TRBV6-1 and TRBJ2-1, with 8 bases matching TRBD1. CDR3 length: 19 residues. After removal of 7 bases from V and 4 bases from J, the junction contained 21 bases not matched to a gene. The germline CDR1 and CDR2 sequences are MNHNS and SASEGT. CDR3: CASIPISSRAGGPYNEQFF. DNA of the CDR3: TGTGCCAGCATTCCAATATCCAGCAGGGCAGGGGGCCCGTACAATGAGCAGTTCTTC.